These T cell receptor beta chains were read from a single sample in a study of shared clonotypes between healthy human individuals. Produced via immunoSEQ multiplex PCR; TCRdb's table is partial and in-frame only. The sample includes roughly 2.5 million clones, approximately 94% seen only once; the top ten take more than 0.12%. Sequenced: naive CD4+ T cells sorted from blood. These receptors were obtained from a young man in good health. Each CDR3 is given with its conserved first and last residue. The order of the fields is clone size, D gene, J gene, V gene, CDR3 protein, CDR3 DNA. D genes are given only for firm matches. Size is omitted from some rows. Given values are once, few, many or a class for expanded clones.

abundance: .
d_gene: .
j_gene: TRBJ2-2
v_gene: TRBV7-2
CDR3aa: CASSPNSATGELFF
CDR3nt: TGTGCCAGCAGCCCTAATAGTGCCACCGGGGAGCTGTTTTTT

abundance: once
d_gene: .
j_gene: TRBJ2-7
v_gene: TRBV5-4
CDR3aa: CASSLGPPAYEQYF
CDR3nt: TGTGCCAGCAGCTTGGGCCCTCCCGCGTACGAGCAGTACTTC

abundance: .
d_gene: .
j_gene: TRBJ2-7
v_gene: TRBV11-2
CDR3aa: CASSASPGEQYF
CDR3nt: TGTGCCAGCAGCGCCTCCCCCGGGGAGCAGTACTTC

abundance: .
d_gene: .
j_gene: TRBJ2-3
v_gene: TRBV29-1
CDR3aa: CSVERTVGTDTQYF
CDR3nt: TGCAGCGTTGAACGCACAGTGGGCACAGATACGCAGTATTTT

abundance: once
d_gene: .
j_gene: TRBJ1-2
v_gene: TRBV4-1
CDR3aa: CASSQVPADYGYTF
CDR3nt: TGCGCCAGCAGCCAAGTTCCGGCCGACTATGGCTACACCTTC

abundance: .
d_gene: .
j_gene: TRBJ2-5
v_gene: TRBV5-6
CDR3aa: CASSPRQETQYF
CDR3nt: TGTGCCAGCAGCCCTCGGCAAGAGACCCAGTACTTC

abundance: .
d_gene: .
j_gene: TRBJ1-5
v_gene: TRBV6-5
CDR3aa: CASSYSSGNQPQHF
CDR3nt: TGTGCCAGCAGTTACTCCTCCGGCAATCAGCCCCAGCATTTT

abundance: .
d_gene: .
j_gene: TRBJ2-3
v_gene: TRBV6-5
CDR3aa: CASSYGIITDTQYF
CDR3nt: TGTGCCAGCAGTTACGGCATCATCACAGATACGCAGTATTTT

abundance: .
d_gene: .
j_gene: TRBJ1-2
v_gene: TRBV27
CDR3aa: CASSLAQADGYTF
CDR3nt: TGTGCCAGCAGTTTAGCTCAGGCCGATGGCTACACCTTC

abundance: .
d_gene: .
j_gene: TRBJ1-4
v_gene: TRBV7-9
CDR3aa: CASSSSDEKLFF
CDR3nt: .

abundance: .
d_gene: .
j_gene: TRBJ1-4
v_gene: TRBV28
CDR3aa: CASSSLSPGGEKLFF
CDR3nt: TGTGCCAGCAGTTCCCTATCGCCCGGGGGGGAAAAACTGTTTTTT

abundance: .
d_gene: .
j_gene: TRBJ2-2
v_gene: TRBV7-9
CDR3aa: CASSLGRETGELFF
CDR3nt: TGTGCCAGCAGCTTGGGCCGGGAGACCGGGGAGCTGTTTTTT

abundance: .
d_gene: .
j_gene: TRBJ2-5
v_gene: TRBV28
CDR3aa: CASSETPKDQETQYF
CDR3nt: TGTGCCAGCAGTGAGACACCGAAAGACCAAGAGACCCAGTACTTC

abundance: .
d_gene: .
j_gene: TRBJ1-6
v_gene: TRBV2
CDR3aa: CASSSDNSPLHF
CDR3nt: TGTGCCAGCAGTTCTGATAATTCGCCCCTCCACTTT

abundance: .
d_gene: .
j_gene: TRBJ2-5
v_gene: TRBV2
CDR3aa: CASSGMGGPYQETQYF
CDR3nt: TGTGCCAGCAGTGGGATGGGCGGCCCGTACCAAGAGACCCAGTACTTC

abundance: .
d_gene: .
j_gene: TRBJ1-5
v_gene: TRBV19
CDR3aa: CASSIGEKVGGQPQHF
CDR3nt: TGTGCCAGTAGTATTGGCGAGAAGGTCGGAGGACAGCCCCAGCATTTT

abundance: .
d_gene: TRBD2
j_gene: TRBJ2-7
v_gene: TRBV30
CDR3aa: CAWSSGGAFFEQYF
CDR3nt: TGTGCCTGGAGTAGCGGGGGGGCCTTCTTCGAGCAGTACTTC

abundance: .
d_gene: TRBD1
j_gene: TRBJ1-1
v_gene: TRBV5-1
CDR3aa: CASSLRQGGNTEAFF
CDR3nt: TGCGCCAGCAGCCTCAGACAGGGTGGTAACACTGAAGCTTTCTTT

abundance: .
d_gene: .
j_gene: TRBJ1-6
v_gene: TRBV6-5
CDR3aa: CASSYSGHLPLHF
CDR3nt: TGTGCCAGCAGTTACTCGGGGCACCTACCCCTCCACTTT

abundance: .
d_gene: .
j_gene: TRBJ2-7
v_gene: TRBV28
CDR3aa: CASSLAQGPSYEQYF
CDR3nt: TGTGCCAGCAGTTTAGCCCAGGGCCCTTCCTACGAGCAGTACTTC

abundance: .
d_gene: TRBD1
j_gene: TRBJ2-7
v_gene: TRBV28
CDR3aa: CASSRGGTGVWEQYF
CDR3nt: TGTGCCAGCAGCCGGGGGGGGACAGGGGTTTGGGAGCAGTACTTC

abundance: .
d_gene: .
j_gene: TRBJ1-6
v_gene: TRBV19
CDR3aa: CASSTGTNSPLHF
CDR3nt: TGTGCCAGTAGTACTGGGACAAATTCACCCCTCCACTTT